This section outlines one T cell receptor beta chain sequence together with its context. Its antigen has not been determined. Base quality data are lacking; no much larger clone is found one base away. This specimen comes from a study of cytomegalovirus exposure and HLA in healthy donors (dated by TCRdb to the late 2010s). Some background on the complete study: An earlier analysis of 550 to 700 of the donors reported 250 to 300 Gb of sequence data and 100 million to 130 million unique TCR beta sequences from around 200 million T cells. Genome-wide SNP genotypes for about 60% of the roughly 700 donors were used in a later genetic analysis, which treated that subset as a discovery cohort. Typing coverage varied by locus: roughly 629-640 donors for A, B, C, DRB1 and DQB1; roughly 510 for DQA1; 600 to 610 for DPA1; fewer than 480 for DPB1. Besides the first cohort of under 700 subjects, a separate validation cohort made up of roughly 130 different subjects was used. The later analysis used no new phenotypic data to find candidate immune exposures, relying instead on TCR beta sequences and their occurrence across donors. To predict cytomegalovirus infection status, the study combined high-throughput TCR immunosequencing, statistical association of individual TCRs with disease status, and machine learning. Every repertoire in the discovery cohort had been generated on one and the same sequencing platform. Of the 300 to 450 genotyped donors, 65% to 90% were placed in the genetic ancestry cluster associated with self-reported Caucasian donors. HLA typing covered class I and class II loci at four-digit resolution. An early release covering over 500 HLA-typed donors comprised 300 to 350 gigabases of sequencing data and 65 million to 100 million unique TCR sequences. To study patterns of TCR occurrence, a later analysis re-analyzed previously published TCR beta repertoires from hundreds of donors and added high-resolution HLA genotyping. Donor age, sex, ethnicity and CMV serostatus were compiled alongside the repertoire data. Among some 410 genotyped donors of the cohort, an average of about 240,000 unique TCR beta nucleotide sequences were sequenced per donor, roughly 18% of them non-productive. Four or five DR-DQ haplotypes were handled as single units for association and clustering because linkage in the cohort was strong. To decide whether each TCR beta V gene segment behaved as functional or pseudogenic, an earlier analysis of nearly 600 of the donors relied on high-throughput TCR beta sequencing. The study used immunosequencing to profile the T cell repertoires of several hundred subjects and linked those repertoires to cytomegalovirus serostatus. The study was designed to test whether signatures of past pathogen exposure could be identified by cataloging public T cell receptors. Here is what the overall study found, with its caveats: In the study, approximately 150 TCR beta chains were listed as associated with cytomegalovirus. V-gene and J-gene trimming of TCR beta chains was associated with a missense DCLRE1C variant in a later genetic analysis, and the association was replicated in an independent cohort. The presence/absence analyses assumed that sequencing depth was roughly uniform across donors, and that assumption may not be true. A further reported finding was that TCR beta sequences accurately predicted the HLA-A and HLA-B alleles for most subjects in the first cohort. The cohort was sequenced for TCR beta chains only, and without alpha or paired-chain data the features that could be detected were limited. A group of highly shared sequence variants was considered likely to be a technical artifact of the sequencing pipeline. In an earlier analysis of some 500 of the donors, most TCR beta V segments appeared in productive rearrangements about 87% or about 30% of the time, broadly matching IMGT annotations. For the cohort, immune exposure information was limited to CMV serostatus. A later genetic analysis reported fewer N-insertions in productive TCRs among donors in an Asian-associated ancestry cluster than the roughly 650-donor mean. When HLA alleles, especially DR and DQ, strongly co-occurred, attributing TCR associations to individual alleles was difficult. In a later analysis, some 17,000 TCR beta sequences were associated with specific HLA alleles at a false discovery rate of 0.05. According to a later analysis, TCR association rates differed among HLA loci, with DRB1 alleles showing the most associated TCRs and HLA-C alleles showing the fewest. In both the original and validation cohorts, the classifier was reported to diagnose cytomegalovirus status with high specificity and sensitivity. In a later analysis, HLA-associated TCR beta chains showed more clonal expansion and lower generation probabilities than non-associated chains that were equally common. Across donors, most TCR sequences were observed very rarely, whereas some public TCRs were present in many individuals. Most CMV-associated TCR beta chains appeared to be HLA-restricted in a later analysis, and the HLA associations seemed to be driven largely by CMV exposure. According to a later analysis, parvovirus B19, influenza, CMV and Epstein-Barr virus appeared linked to several top co-occurrence clusters. Correlated functional status among segregating V segments might be attributable to linkage disequilibrium, but an unknown experimental factor could not be ruled out. Because counts were too low, around 17 rarely observed V segments, including chromosome 9 orphons, were left out of the earlier analysis of 587 of the donors. Because some donors lacked HLA typing at each locus, the association tests relied only on the typed subset. According to the authors, the approach could potentially be generalized to other disease states and immunological phenotypes. In vitro tests confirmed that a few of the cytomegalovirus-associated TCR beta chains recognize cytomegalovirus antigens.

In total, about 650 healthy bone marrow donors made up the cohort. Cohort members were all nominally healthy when sampled, although unrecorded immune exposures were likely present. The donor tested CMV seropositive, placing the donor among the 250 to 300 seropositive members of the cohort. Every donor gave a peripheral blood sample, and the peripheral blood mononuclear cells from that sample were used for TCR beta sequencing. Genomic DNA extraction from the blood cell samples was performed with the Qiagen DNeasy Blood Extraction Kit. Libraries were prepared through the immunoSEQ multiplex PCR assay. A mixture of 60 forward primers for TCR Vbeta segments and 13 reverse primers for TCR Jbeta segments was used in the multiplex PCR. The CDR3 region of rearranged TCR beta genes was amplified from genomic DNA with a multiplex PCR assay. Amplified TCR beta libraries were sequenced as 87-base-pair reads on the Illumina HiSeq System. Processing in the source paper ran as follows. Across the 670 or so repertoires, a later analysis counted roughly 77 million unique TCR beta chains, 9.5 million to 13 million of which were shared by at least two donors. To remove PCR and sequencing errors, raw reads were error-corrected and collapsed into unique sequences using a nearest-neighbor algorithm that merged closely related sequences. To assign V, D and J gene segments, CDR3 sequences were aligned to IMGT reference sequences. For a sequence to be retained, a match of at least six nucleotides was required to both a V gene segment and a J gene segment. A rearrangement counted as productive if the CDR3 had no stop codons and remained in frame with V and J, and every other rearrangement counted as non-productive. CDR3 was defined by IMGT convention, running from the second conserved V-encoded cysteine to the conserved J-encoded phenylalanine. In an earlier analysis of approximately 590 of the donors, sequences lacking an unambiguous match to a single V gene segment were excluded. In an earlier analysis of roughly 500 of the donors, V segments were called functional above 56.7% productive rearrangements and were called segregating when the between-donor standard deviation exceeded 5%. A statistical classification framework was built for diagnosing cytomegalovirus status from the catalog of TCR beta chain sequences. In a later analysis, V and J genes were assigned by comparing TCR nucleotide sequences against IMGT/GENE-DB human TR gene sequences. A later analysis assigned CDR3 sequences and most-parsimonious VDJ recombination scenarios with the TCRdist pipeline. In a later analysis, every TCR beta chain was defined by the combination of its CDR3 amino acid sequence and its V-gene family, and reads without a unique V-gene family were dropped. In a later analysis, 550 to 650 highly shared, low-generation-probability nucleotide sequences were removed to address suspected cross-contamination and a sequencing artifact. A later analysis calculated a clonal expansion index for each public chain from normalized within-repertoire ranks of inferred template counts. A later analysis computed generation probabilities with a VDJ recombination model fitted to out-of-frame rearrangements, and checked the results against IGoR. A later analysis scored TCR-TCR, TCR-HLA and TCR-CMV co-occurrence with hypergeometric tests, applying a repertoire-size bias correction to TCR pairs. To estimate false discovery rates, a later analysis permuted the HLA or CMV assignments 20 times. In a later analysis, co-occurring TCRs were grouped using DBSCAN, with TCRdist sequence similarity added in when clustering inside HLA-allele-positive subsets. Repertoires with fewer than 30,000 or more than 120,000 public chains were left out of co-occurrence clustering, as were a few repertoires with anomalous nucleotide sharing. Not all clones reach the TCRdb copy of this immuneACCESS table, which keeps in-frame sequences only. Checked studies attribute under half of the gap to unresolved V genes and leave the rest unexplained. V and J calls and clone size are as listed in that table; D and trimming were resolved from the DNA. The table for this sample lists 100,000 to 150,000 clones; less than 90% of them were counted only once. In total, the top ten clones hold 20% of the sample.

This clonotype was sampled from a man aged 18 to 29 in good health and CMV-seropositive. The source material was PBMCs.

The bases are TGTGCCAGCAGTACGACAGCCAGCTCCTACAATGAGCAGTTCTTC. This gives the protein CASSTTASSYNEQFF. The rearrangement joined TRBV28 to TRBJ2-1; perhaps TRBD1 is the D gene, with 5 bases matching. The CDR3 starts with the cysteine, ends with the phenylalanine, and has 15 residues. Only the CDR3 DNA is retained, 45 bases long and in frame from the first base. From the germline V gene, CDR1 is MDHEN and CDR2 is SYDVKM. V drops 5 bases and J drops 0 bases, leaving 11 bases in between.